The rows below give T cell receptor beta chains drawn from one sample of a study of blood T cell repertoires in COVID-19. Measured with immunoSEQ multiplex PCR; TCRdb has only the in-frame clones, and not every one. The sample yields about 220,000 clones, approximately 90% seen once. Sequencing was done on a sample of peripheral blood. Receptors originate from a young man who had recovered from COVID-19. Both conserved end residues are part of each CDR3. The D gene is left open where the match is weak. Part of the rows lack a size; the others show once, few, many or a class for expanded clones.

V	size	D	J	CDR3	DNA
TRBV24-1	.	.	TRBJ2-1	CATSDIPPRSMISYNEQFF	TGTGCCACCAGTGATATCCCCCCACGGAGCATGATCTCCTACAATGAGCAGTTCTTC
TRBV18	.	.	TRBJ2-1	CASSETESRNEQFF	TGTGCCAGCTCAGAAACTGAGTCTCGCAATGAGCAGTTCTTC
TRBV29-1	.	TRBD2	TRBJ2-3	CSVFRTSSTQYF	TGCAGCGTTTTCCGGACTAGCAGTACGCAGTATTTT
TRBV21-1	.	.	TRBJ2-5	CASSKDPGGLQETQYF	TGTGCCAGCAGCAAAGATCCGGGGGGCCTCCAAGAGACCCAGTACTTC
TRBV5-1	.	TRBD1	TRBJ2-5	CASSLEGRTGGVETQYF	TGCGCCAGCAGCTTGGAGGGTCGGACAGGGGGTGTTGAGACCCAGTACTTC
TRBV5-6	.	.	TRBJ1-3	CASSFRRAGNTIYF	TGTGCCAGCAGCTTTCGCAGGGCTGGAAACACCATATATTTT
TRBV19	.	.	TRBJ1-4	CASREHRAEKLFF	TGTGCCAGTAGGGAACACAGGGCTGAAAAACTGTTTTTT
TRBV9	.	.	TRBJ2-7	CASSVSYRDYEQYF	TGTGCCAGCAGCGTGAGTTACAGGGACTACGAGCAGTACTTC
TRBV9	once	.	TRBJ1-6	CASSPPRGEDNSPLHF	TGTGCCAGCAGCCCCCCCAGGGGAGAGGATAATTCACCCCTCCACTTT
TRBV19	.	TRBD1	TRBJ1-4	CASSMSPAARGEKLFF	TGTGCCAGTAGTATGAGCCCGGCGGCCAGGGGGGAAAAACTGTTTTTT
TRBV3-1/TRBV3-2	.	.	TRBJ1-2	CASSHLSRGYTF	TGTGCCAGCAGCCACCTCTCTCGGGGCTACACCTTC
TRBV10-3	.	TRBD1	TRBJ1-2	CAVGADREPTGYTF	TGTGCCGTCGGAGCTGACAGGGAGCCGACTGGCTACACCTTC
TRBV3-1/TRBV3-2	.	.	TRBJ1-2	CASSHRGPGGYTF	TGTGCCAGCAGCCACAGGGGACCCGGTGGCTACACCTTC
TRBV27	many	TRBD1	TRBJ1-2	CASSPADRVRSNYGYTF	TGTGCCAGCAGTCCCGCCGACAGGGTTCGGTCTAACTATGGCTACACCTTC
TRBV4-3	.	.	TRBJ1-3	CASSQQISGNTIYF	TGCGCCAGCAGCCAACAGATCTCTGGAAACACCATATATTTT
TRBV11-2	few	.	TRBJ1-6	CASNRDYNSPLHF	TGTGCCAGCAACAGGGACTATAATTCACCCCTCCACTTT
TRBV18	.	TRBD1	TRBJ1-3	CASSPGQGATGNTIYF	TGTGCCAGCTCACCGGGACAGGGGGCAACTGGAAACACCATATATTTT
TRBV5-6	.	TRBD2	TRBJ2-5	CASSLTSGQETQYF	TGTGCCAGCAGCTTGACTAGCGGGCAAGAGACCCAGTACTTC
TRBV5-1	.	TRBD1	TRBJ1-3	CASSRTGADKNTIYF	TGCGCCAGCAGCCGTACAGGGGCAGACAAGAACACCATATATTTT
TRBV21-1	few	.	TRBJ1-1	CASSKSVPGGGLDTEAFF	TGTGCCAGCAGCAAATCGGTCCCCGGGGGGGGGCTGGACACTGAAGCTTTCTTT
TRBV6-5	once	TRBD2	TRBJ2-3	CASSPRGAITDTQYF	TGTGCCAGCAGTCCGCGGGGGGCCATCACAGATACGCAGTATTTT
TRBV3-1/TRBV3-2	.	.	TRBJ1-1	CASSLSGANTEAFF	TGTGCCAGCAGCCTCAGCGGGGCGAACACTGAAGCTTTCTTT
TRBV4-1	once	TRBD1	TRBJ2-6	CASTEGRDRGPAGANVLTF	TGCGCCAGCACCGAGGGGAGGGACAGGGGGCCAGCTGGGGCCAACGTCCTGACTTTC
TRBV6-6	few	TRBD1	TRBJ1-6	CASSYRDRSTPLHF	TGTGCCAGCAGTTACCGGGACAGGTCTACTCCCCTCCACTTT
TRBV6-5	.	TRBD1	TRBJ1-2	CASRPADRVYGYTF	TGTGCCAGCAGACCGGCCGACAGGGTCTATGGCTACACCTTC
TRBV6-6	.	.	TRBJ1-1	CASSHSRQTNTEAFF	TGTGCCAGCAGTCACTCCCGACAAACCAACACTGAAGCTTTCTTT
TRBV30	.	TRBD1	TRBJ1-1	CAWSGQGNTEAFF	TGTGCCTGGAGTGGACAGGGGAACACTGAAGCTTTCTTT
TRBV29-1	.	TRBD1	TRBJ1-1	CSYRDSNTEAFF	TGCAGCTATAGGGACAGTAACACTGAAGCTTTCTTT
TRBV4-1	.	TRBD2	TRBJ2-2	CASSSGGLAGKPNTGELFF	TGCGCCAGCAGTTCTGGGGGGCTAGCGGGAAAACCTAACACCGGGGAGCTGTTTTTT
TRBV19	once	.	TRBJ1-2	CASSILARDGYTF	TGTGCCAGTAGTATCTTGGCTAGAGATGGCTACACCTTC
TRBV30	.	.	TRBJ1-5	CAWSVNPDDRNQPQHF	TGTGCCTGGAGTGTAAATCCGGATGACAGGAATCAGCCCCAGCATTTT
TRBV11-3	.	.	TRBJ1-1	CASSSQGREAFF	TGTGCCAGCAGCTCGCAGGGGCGGGAAGCTTTCTTT
TRBV7-8	.	.	TRBJ1-2	CASSRGQGGGRYTF	TGTGCCAGCAGCCGAGGCCAGGGAGGAGGTCGCTACACCTTC
TRBV14	.	.	TRBJ1-2	CASSQDGRLYYGYTF	TGTGCCAGCAGCCAAGATGGCAGACTTTACTATGGCTACACCTTC
TRBV6-6	.	.	TRBJ1-4	CASTEPGSGEKLFF	TGTGCCAGCACCGAACCAGGTTCTGGAGAAAAACTGTTTTTT
TRBV19	.	.	TRBJ1-5	CASSITQLTGLRDQPQHF	TGTGCCAGTAGTATAACGCAGCTCACGGGACTTCGGGATCAGCCCCAGCATTTT